The clone carrying this T cell receptor (beta chain) showed up just a few times. Antigen: not known. Libraries for TCRalpha and TCRbeta carried sample barcodes and unique molecular identifiers via 5'RACE. One entry per CDR3 protein results from TCRdb running MiXCR on the 5' RACE reads. The sample lists around 200,000 distinct CDR3 sequences; more than 25% were seen once. This CDR3 spans 11 amino acids. These data originate in a study of T-cell memory formation after mild COVID-19. Overall study findings and caveats: The study detected some responding clones in pre-infection memory, suggesting cross-reactive memory joined.

Sequenced sample: PBMCs or a T cell subset sorted from them (not recorded which). This sequence joins TRBV12-3 or TRBV12-4 and TRBJ1-2; 8 positions match TRBD1. The receptor was isolated from an adult woman who had mild COVID-19 (a few samples of this study predate the infection). Cell type and time point are not known. CDR3 in DNA: TGTGCGACCCGGACAGGGCTTGGCTACACCTTC. The encoded protein is CATRTGLGYTF.